This T cell receptor beta chain is from a study of blood T cell repertoires in COVID-19. The table came from immunoSEQ multiplex PCR; TCRdb's copy has only in-frame clones and leaves some out. The sample holds nearly 400,000 clones, nearly 90% seen once. This CDR3 comprises 17 residues. Germline trimming cut 3 bases from V and 6 bases from J; bases unmatched to any gene: 13. The V gene's germline CDR1 is DFQATT and CDR2 SNEGSKA (reference sequence). The rearrangement links TRBV20-1 to TRBJ2-7, with 14 positions matching TRBD2. The clonotype comes from a woman younger than 45 who had recovered from COVID-19. Input material: PBMCs or T cells enriched from blood (not recorded which). Here the CDR3 reads CSASIARRGLAGVEQYF. CDR3 nucleotides: TGCAGTGCTAGTATAGCTCGGAGGGGACTAGCGGGAGTCGAGCAGTACTTC.